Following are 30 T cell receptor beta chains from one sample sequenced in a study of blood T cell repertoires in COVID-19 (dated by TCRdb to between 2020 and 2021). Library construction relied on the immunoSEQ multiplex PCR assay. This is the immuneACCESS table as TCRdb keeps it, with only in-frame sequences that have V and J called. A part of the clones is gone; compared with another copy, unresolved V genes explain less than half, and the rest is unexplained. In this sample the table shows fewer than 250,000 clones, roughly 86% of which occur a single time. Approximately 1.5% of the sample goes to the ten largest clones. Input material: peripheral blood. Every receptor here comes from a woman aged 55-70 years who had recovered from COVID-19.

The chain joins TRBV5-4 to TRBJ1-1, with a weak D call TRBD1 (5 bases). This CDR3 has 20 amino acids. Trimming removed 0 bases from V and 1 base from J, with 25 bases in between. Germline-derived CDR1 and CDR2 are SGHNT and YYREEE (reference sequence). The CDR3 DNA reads TGTGCCAGCAGCTTGGGTGGTGGTCCGACAGCATTCCTCCGGAACACTGAAGCTTTCTTT. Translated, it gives CASSLGGGPTAFLRNTEAFF.

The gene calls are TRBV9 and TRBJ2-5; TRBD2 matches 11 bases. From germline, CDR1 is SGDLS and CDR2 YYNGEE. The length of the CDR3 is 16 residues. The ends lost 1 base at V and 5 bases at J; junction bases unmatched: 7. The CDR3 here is CASSVRGSGGAETQYF. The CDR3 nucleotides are TGTGCCAGCAGCGTAAGGGGTAGCGGGGGGGCGGAGACCCAGTACTTC.

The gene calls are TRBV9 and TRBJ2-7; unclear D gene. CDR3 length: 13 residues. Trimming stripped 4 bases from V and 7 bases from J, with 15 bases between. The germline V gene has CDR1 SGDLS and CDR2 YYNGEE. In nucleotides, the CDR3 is TGTGCCAGCAGCCCCCCGATGCGTCAAGAGCAGTACTTC. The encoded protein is CASSPPMRQEQYF.

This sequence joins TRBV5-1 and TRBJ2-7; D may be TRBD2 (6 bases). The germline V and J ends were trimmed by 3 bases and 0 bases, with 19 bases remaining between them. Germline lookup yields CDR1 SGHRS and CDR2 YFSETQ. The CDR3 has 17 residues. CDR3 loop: CASSYHSGTDFSYEQYF. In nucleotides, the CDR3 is TGCGCCAGCAGCTACCACTCCGGGACTGACTTCTCCTACGAGCAGTACTTC.

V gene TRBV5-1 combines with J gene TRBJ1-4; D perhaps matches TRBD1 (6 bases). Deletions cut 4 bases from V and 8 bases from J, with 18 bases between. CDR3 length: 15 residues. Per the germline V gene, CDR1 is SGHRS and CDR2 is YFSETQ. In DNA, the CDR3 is TGCGCCAGCAGCCAACAGGGTAAAGTGGGAGAAAAACTGTTTTTT. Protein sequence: CASSQQGKVGEKLFF.

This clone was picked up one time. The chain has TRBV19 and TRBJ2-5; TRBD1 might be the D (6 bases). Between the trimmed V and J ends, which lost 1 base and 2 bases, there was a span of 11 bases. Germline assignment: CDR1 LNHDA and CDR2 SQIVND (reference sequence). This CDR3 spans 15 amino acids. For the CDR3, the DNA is TGTGCCAGTAGTATAGGGGCAGGGGAGCAAGAGACCCAGTACTTC. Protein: CASSIGAGEQETQYF.

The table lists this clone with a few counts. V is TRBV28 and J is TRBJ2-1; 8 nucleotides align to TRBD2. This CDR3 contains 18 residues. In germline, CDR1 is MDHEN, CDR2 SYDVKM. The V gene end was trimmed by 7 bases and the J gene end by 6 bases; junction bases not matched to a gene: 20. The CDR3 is CASTLDTLGGAAGNEQFF. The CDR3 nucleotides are TGTGCCAGCACCCTCGATACCCTCGGGGGGGCCGCGGGCAATGAGCAGTTCTTC. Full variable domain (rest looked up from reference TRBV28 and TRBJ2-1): DVKVTQSSRYLVKRTGEKVFLECVQDMDHENMFWYRQDPGLGLRLIYFSYDVKMKEKGDIPEGYSVSREKKERFSLILESASTNQTSMYLCASTLDTLGGAAGNEQFFGPGTRLTVL.

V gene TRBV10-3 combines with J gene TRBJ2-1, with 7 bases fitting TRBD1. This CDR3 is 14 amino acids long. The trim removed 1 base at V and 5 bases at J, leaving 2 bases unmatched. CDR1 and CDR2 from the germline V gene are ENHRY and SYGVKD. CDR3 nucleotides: TGTGCCATCAGTGAGTATACAGGGGACAATGAGCAGTTCTTC. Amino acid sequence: CAISEYTGDNEQFF.

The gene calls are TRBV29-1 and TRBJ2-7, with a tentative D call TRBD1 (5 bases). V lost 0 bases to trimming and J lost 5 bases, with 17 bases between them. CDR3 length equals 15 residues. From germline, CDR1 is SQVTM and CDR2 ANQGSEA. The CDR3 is CSVEDLQGRTHEQYF. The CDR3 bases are TGCAGCGTTGAAGATCTTCAGGGCAGGACGCACGAGCAGTACTTC.

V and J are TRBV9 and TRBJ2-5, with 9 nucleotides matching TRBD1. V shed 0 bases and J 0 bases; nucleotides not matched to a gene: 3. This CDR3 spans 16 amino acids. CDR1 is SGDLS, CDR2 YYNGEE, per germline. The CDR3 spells CASSVGRTGDQETQYF. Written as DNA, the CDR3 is TGTGCCAGCAGCGTAGGCCGGACAGGGGACCAAGAGACCCAGTACTTC.

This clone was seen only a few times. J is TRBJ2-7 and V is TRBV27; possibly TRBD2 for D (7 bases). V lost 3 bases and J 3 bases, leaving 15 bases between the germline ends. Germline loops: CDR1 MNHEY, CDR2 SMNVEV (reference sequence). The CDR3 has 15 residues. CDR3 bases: TGTGCCAGCAGTTTGGGGGGGGCGGACATCTACGAGCAGTACTTC. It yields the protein CASSLGGADIYEQYF.

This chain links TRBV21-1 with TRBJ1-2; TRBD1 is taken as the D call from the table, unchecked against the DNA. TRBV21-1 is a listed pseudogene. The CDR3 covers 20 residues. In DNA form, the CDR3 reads TGTGCCAGCAGCAAAGAACACCGAGACAGGGGCCAAGCTACCTCCTATGGCTACACCTTC. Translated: CASSKEHRDRGQATSYGYTF.

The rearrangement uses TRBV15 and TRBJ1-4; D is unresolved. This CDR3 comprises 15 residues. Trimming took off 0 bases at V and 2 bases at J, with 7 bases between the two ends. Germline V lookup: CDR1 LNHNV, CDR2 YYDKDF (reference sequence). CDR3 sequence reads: CATSREGATNEKLFF. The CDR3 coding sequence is TGTGCCACCAGCAGAGAGGGAGCGACTAATGAAAAACTGTTTTTT. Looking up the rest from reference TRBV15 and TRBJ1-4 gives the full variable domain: DAMVIQNPRYQVTQFGKPVTLSCSQTLNHNVMYWYQQKSSQAPKLLFHYYDKDFNNEADTPDNFQSRRPNTSFCFLDIRSPGLGDTAMYLCATSREGATNEKLFFGSGTQLSVL.

This chain's CDR3 is CASSILSPGTAVNTQYF. CDR3 DNA: TGTGCCAGTAGTATACTCTCCCCCGGGACAGCCGTTAATACGCAGTATTTT. V is TRBV19 and J is TRBJ2-3; TRBD1 matches at 7 bases. The germline gives CDR1 LNHDA, CDR2 SQIVND (reference sequence). This CDR3 contains 17 residues. V lost 2 bases to trimming and J lost 7 bases; unmatched junction nucleotides: 15.

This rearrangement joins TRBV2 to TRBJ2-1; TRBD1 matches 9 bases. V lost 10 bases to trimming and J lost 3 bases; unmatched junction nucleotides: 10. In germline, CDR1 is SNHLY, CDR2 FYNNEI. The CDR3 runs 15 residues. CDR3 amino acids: CATPRGQGLYNEQFF. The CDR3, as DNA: TGTGCCACCCCCCGGGGACAGGGACTCTACAATGAGCAGTTCTTC.

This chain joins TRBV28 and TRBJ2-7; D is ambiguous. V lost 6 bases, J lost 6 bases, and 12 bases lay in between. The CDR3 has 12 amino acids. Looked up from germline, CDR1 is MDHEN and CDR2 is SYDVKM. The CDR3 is CASRSLSGEQYF. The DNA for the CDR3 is TGTGCCAGCAGGAGCCTAAGTGGCGAGCAGTACTTC.

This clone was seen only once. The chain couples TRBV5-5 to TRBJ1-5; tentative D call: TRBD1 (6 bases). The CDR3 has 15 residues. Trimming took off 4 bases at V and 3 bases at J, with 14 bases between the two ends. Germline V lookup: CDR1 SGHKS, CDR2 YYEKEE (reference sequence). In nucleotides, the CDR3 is TGTGCCAGCAGCCTCAGACAGGACTTCAATCAGCCCCAGCATTTT. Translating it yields CASSLRQDFNQPQHF.

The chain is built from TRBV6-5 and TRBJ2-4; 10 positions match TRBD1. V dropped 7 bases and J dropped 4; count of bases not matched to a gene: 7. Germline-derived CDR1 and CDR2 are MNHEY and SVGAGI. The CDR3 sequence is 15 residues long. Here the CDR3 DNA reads TGTGCCAGCATAAGGACAGGGGGAATAAAAAACATTCAGTACTTC. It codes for CASIRTGGIKNIQYF.

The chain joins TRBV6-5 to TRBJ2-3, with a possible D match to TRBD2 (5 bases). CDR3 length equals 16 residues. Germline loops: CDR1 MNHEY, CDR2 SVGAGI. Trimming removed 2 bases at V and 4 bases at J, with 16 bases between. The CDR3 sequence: CASSYGRPAMADTQYF. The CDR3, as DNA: TGTGCCAGCAGTTACGGGAGACCCGCTATGGCAGATACGCAGTATTTT.

The CDR3, as DNA: TGTGCCAGCAGCTTGCAGGGTTGGGGGGCCTACAATGAGCAGTTCTTC. Its protein is CASSLQGWGAYNEQFF. The chain recombines TRBV5-4 with TRBJ2-1, with D perhaps matching TRBD2 (6 bases). Germline CDR1 SGHNT, CDR2 YYREEE (reference sequence). V lost 1 base and J 2 bases, leaving 13 bases between the germline ends. There are 16 residues in the CDR3.

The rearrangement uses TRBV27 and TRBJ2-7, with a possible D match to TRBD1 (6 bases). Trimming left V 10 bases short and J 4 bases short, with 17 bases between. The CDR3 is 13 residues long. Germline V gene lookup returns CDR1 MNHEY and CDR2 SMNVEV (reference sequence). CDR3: CATGTTGEYEQYF. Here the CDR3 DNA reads TGTGCCACAGGGACAACGGGTGAGTACGAGCAGTACTTC.

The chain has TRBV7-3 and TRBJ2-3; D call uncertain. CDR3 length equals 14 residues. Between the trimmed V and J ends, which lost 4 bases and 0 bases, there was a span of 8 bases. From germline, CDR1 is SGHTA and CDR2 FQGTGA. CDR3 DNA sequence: TGTGCCAGCAGCTCCTTGACTAGCACAGATACGCAGTATTTT. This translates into CASSSLTSTDTQYF.

The CDR3 coding sequence is TGCAGCGTTGCTAACGCACTAAACACCATATATTTT. As protein: CSVANALNTIYF. This chain uses TRBV29-1 with TRBJ1-3; no clear D. Trimming removed 4 bases at V and 6 bases at J, with 10 bases between. CDR1 and CDR2 from the germline V gene are SQVTM and ANQGSEA. The length of the CDR3 is 12 residues.

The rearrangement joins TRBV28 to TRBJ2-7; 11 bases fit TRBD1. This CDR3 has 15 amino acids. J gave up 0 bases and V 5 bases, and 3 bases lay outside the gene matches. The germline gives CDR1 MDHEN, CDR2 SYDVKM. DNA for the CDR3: TGTGCCAGCAGTCCCGGGACAGGGGGCTCCTACGAGCAGTACTTC. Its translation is CASSPGTGGSYEQYF. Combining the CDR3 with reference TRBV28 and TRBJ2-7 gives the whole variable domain DVKVTQSSRYLVKRTGEKVFLECVQDMDHENMFWYRQDPGLGLRLIYFSYDVKMKEKGDIPEGYSVSREKKERFSLILESASTNQTSMYLCASSPGTGGSYEQYFGPGTRLTVT.

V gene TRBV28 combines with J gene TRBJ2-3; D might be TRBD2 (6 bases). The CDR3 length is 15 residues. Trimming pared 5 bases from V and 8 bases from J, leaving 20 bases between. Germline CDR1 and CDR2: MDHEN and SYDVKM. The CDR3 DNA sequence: TGTGCCAGCAGTGCGCCGGGACTGCTCCATGGTACGCAGTATTTT. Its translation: CASSAPGLLHGTQYF.

The CDR3 region has the DNA TGTGCCAGCAGCTTCTGGACAGTAAGTCAGCCCCAGCATTTT. It translates to CASSFWTVSQPQHF. The rearrangement uses TRBV5-6 and TRBJ1-5, with D maybe TRBD1 (6 bases). The CDR3 runs to 14 residues. The ends were cut back, 2 bases at V and 6 bases at J, with 12 bases in the middle. The V gene's germline CDR1 is SGHDT and CDR2 YYEEEE.

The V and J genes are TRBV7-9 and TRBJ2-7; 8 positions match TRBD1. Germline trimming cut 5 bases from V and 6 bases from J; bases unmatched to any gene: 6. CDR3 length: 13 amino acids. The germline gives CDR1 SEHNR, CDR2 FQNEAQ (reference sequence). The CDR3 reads CASSPLGTGEQYF. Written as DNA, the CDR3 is TGTGCCAGCAGCCCCCTCGGGACAGGCGAGCAGTACTTC.

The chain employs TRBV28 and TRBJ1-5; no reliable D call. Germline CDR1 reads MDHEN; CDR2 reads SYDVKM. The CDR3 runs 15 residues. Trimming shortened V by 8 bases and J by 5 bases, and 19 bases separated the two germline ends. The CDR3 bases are TGTGCCAGCGCAACCCTCGGAGGGCCCTATCAGCCCCAGCATTTT. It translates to CASATLGGPYQPQHF.

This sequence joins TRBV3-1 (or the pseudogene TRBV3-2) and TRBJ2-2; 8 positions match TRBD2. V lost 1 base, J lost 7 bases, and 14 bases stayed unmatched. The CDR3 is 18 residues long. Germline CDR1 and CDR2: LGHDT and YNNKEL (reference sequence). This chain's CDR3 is CASSQGRGVLTFVGELFF. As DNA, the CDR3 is TGTGCCAGCAGCCAAGGGCGGGGGGTACTCACCTTTGTCGGGGAGCTGTTTTTT.

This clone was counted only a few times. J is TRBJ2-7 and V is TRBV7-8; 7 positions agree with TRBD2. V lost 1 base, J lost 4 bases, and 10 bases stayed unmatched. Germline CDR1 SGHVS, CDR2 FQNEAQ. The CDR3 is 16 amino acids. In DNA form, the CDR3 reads TGTGCCAGCAGCTTAGGTGAGGCGGGAGCCAAGTACGAGCAGTACTTC. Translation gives CASSLGEAGAKYEQYF.